Here is one T cell receptor beta chain with its context. Its antigen is unidentified. Since a much larger clone is just one base distant, this may be a read error. TCR alpha and beta CDR3 regions were amplified from RNA using iRepertoire nested multiplex PCR. TCRdb reanalysed the multiplex PCR reads using MiXCR and keeps one entry per CDR3 protein. The top ten clones hold roughly 5.2% of a sample with under 200,000 distinct CDR3 sequences, more than 35% of them seen once. CDR1 is LGHDT, CDR2 YNNKEL, per germline (reference sequence). The CDR3 sequence is 15 residues long. The sample is drawn from a study of glioma-infiltrating T cells. Study findings and constraints: Only very few CDR3 sequences appeared in both tissue and blood.

This TCR was recovered from a human donor with low-grade glioma or glioblastoma, undergoing nonglioma brain surgery, or in good health (not recorded which). The V and J genes are TRBV3-1 and TRBJ1-1; D uncertain. Sequencing was carried out using glioma tissue, nonneoplastic brain tissue, or PBMCs (not recorded which). The CDR3 coding sequence is TGTGCCAGCAGCCCCCAAGCAGGAATGAAGACTGAAGCTTTCTTT. Protein product: CASSPQAGMKTEAFF.